This T cell receptor (beta chain) was sequenced during a study of T cell responses to AZD1222 COVID-19 vaccine. Study-wide results and limits: CD4 TCRs covered the whole spike, strongest at regions 160-218 and 743-854.

A word on this clone: Its antigen is unknown.

Generated by immunoSEQ multiplex PCR, the TCRdb table keeps only in-frame clones and is missing some. The table shows 150,000 to 180,000 clones, with approximately 87% occurring only once. CDR1 is SGHTS and CDR2 is YDEGEE in the germline V gene. CDR3 length equals 14 residues. V lost 4 bases to trimming and J lost 4 bases, with 14 bases between them. The material was peripheral blood, obtained on day 0 of MenACWY control vaccination. This chain uses TRBV5-8 with TRBJ1-2, with D unclear. The receptor was derived from an adult in good health. This CDR3 is CASSLSMTIYGYTF. The DNA of the CDR3 is TGTGCCAGCAGCCTAAGTATGACGATCTATGGCTACACCTTC.